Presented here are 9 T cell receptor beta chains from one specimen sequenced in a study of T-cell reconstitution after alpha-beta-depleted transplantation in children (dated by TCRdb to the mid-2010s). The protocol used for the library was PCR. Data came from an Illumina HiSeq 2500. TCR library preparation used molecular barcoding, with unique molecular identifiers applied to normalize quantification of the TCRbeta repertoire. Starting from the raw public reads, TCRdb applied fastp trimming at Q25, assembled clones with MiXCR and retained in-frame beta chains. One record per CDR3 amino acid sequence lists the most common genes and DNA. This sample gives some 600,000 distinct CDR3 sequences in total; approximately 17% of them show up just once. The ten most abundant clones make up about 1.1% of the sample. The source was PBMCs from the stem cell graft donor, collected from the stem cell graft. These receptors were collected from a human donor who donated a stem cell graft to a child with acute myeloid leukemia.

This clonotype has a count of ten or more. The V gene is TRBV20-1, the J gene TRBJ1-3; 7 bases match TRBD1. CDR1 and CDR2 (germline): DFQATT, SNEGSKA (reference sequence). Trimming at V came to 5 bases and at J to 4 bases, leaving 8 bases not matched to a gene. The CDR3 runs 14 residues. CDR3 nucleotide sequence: TGCAGTGCTGTTACGAGGGGGCCAGGAAACACCATATATTTT. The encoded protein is CSAVTRGPGNTIYF.

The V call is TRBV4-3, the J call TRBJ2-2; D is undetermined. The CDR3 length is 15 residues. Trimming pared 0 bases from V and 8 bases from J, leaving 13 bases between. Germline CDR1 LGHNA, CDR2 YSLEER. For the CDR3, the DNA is TGCGCCAGCAGCCAAGATACGGCAGTTCAGGGGGAGCTGTTTTTT. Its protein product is CASSQDTAVQGELFF.

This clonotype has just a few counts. CDR3 bases: TGTGCCAGCAGCAGACGAAACATGGGGGTCTCTGGGGCCAACGTCCTGACTTTC. This gives the protein CASSRRNMGVSGANVLTF. This chain uses TRBV6-5 with TRBJ2-6; D may correspond to TRBD1 or TRBD2 (5 bases each). CDR3 length: 18 amino acids. V lost 6 bases, J lost 0 bases, and 18 bases lay in between. Germline values: CDR1 MNHEY, CDR2 SVGAGI.

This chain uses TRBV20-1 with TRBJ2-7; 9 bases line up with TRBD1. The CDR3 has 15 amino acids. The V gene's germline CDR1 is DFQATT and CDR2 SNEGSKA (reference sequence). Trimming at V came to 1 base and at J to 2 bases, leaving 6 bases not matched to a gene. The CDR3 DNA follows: TGCAGTGCTAGAGCTAACCGGGACAGGGCCTACGAGCAGTACTTC. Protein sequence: CSARANRDRAYEQYF.

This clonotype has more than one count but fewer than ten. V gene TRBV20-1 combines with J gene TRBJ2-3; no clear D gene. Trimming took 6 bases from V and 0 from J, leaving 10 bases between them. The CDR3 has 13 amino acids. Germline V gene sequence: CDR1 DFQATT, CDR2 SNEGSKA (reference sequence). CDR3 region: CSATGASTDTQYF. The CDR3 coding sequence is TGCAGTGCGACCGGCGCTAGCACAGATACGCAGTATTTT.

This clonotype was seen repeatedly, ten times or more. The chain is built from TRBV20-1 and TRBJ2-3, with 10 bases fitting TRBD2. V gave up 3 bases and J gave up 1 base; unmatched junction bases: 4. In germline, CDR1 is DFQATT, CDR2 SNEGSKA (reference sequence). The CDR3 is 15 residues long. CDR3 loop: CSASPGTSGTDTQYF. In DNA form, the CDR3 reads TGCAGTGCTAGTCCCGGGACTAGCGGCACAGATACGCAGTATTTT.

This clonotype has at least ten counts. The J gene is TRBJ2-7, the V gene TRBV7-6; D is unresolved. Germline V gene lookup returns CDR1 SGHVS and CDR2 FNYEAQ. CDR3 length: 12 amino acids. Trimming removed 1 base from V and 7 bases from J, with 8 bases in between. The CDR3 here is CASSLVVGEQYF. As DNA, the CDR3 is TGTGCCAGCAGCTTAGTCGTGGGGGAGCAGTACTTC.

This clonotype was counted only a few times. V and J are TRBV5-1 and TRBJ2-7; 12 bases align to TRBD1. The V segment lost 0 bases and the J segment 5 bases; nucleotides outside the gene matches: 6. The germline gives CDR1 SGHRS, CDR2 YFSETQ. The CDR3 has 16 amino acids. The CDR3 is CASSLVSGTGGDEQYF. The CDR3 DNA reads TGCGCCAGCAGCTTGGTTTCCGGGACAGGGGGCGACGAGCAGTACTTC.

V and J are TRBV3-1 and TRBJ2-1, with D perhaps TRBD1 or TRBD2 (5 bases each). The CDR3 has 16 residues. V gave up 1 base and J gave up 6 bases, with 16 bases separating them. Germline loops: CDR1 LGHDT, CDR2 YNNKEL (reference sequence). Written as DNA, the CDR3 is TGTGCCAGCAGCCAAGGACGGGGCCCTTCTCGCAATGAGCAGTTCTTC. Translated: CASSQGRGPSRNEQFF.